The 23 T cell receptor beta chains below were found in one sample sequenced in a study. Using its own MiXCR run on the 5' RACE reads, TCRdb lists one record per CDR3 protein. The data show some 62,000 distinct CDR3 sequences, almost 30% seen once. The sequenced sample was tumor-infiltrating naive CD4+ T cells sorted from the breast tumor. Subset given: naive CD4+ T cells, CD4+CD45RA+CD25-. These receptors all stem from a female donor with breast cancer.

The V gene is TRBV24-1, the J gene TRBJ2-3; D remains ambiguous. This CDR3 spans 15 amino acids. The V end was cut by 8 bases, the J end by 6 bases, with 20 bases between. The germline gives CDR1 KGHDR, CDR2 SFDVKD. DNA of the CDR3: TGTGCCACCAACGACCGGGCCTCCGGTTTGGATACGCAGTATTTT. Amino acids: CATNDRASGLDTQYF.

This clonotype was observed once. It is likely a read error, because the conserved phenylalanine at the end of the CDR3 is missing. This chain uses TRBV7-8 with TRBJ1-4; D not resolved. Trimming shortened V by 7 bases and J by 0 bases, and 9 bases separated the two germline ends. Germline V gene sequence: CDR1 SGHVS, CDR2 FQNEAQ. This CDR3 comprises 14 residues. CDR3 in DNA: TGTGCCAGCACCCAGCCACCAACTAATGAAAAACTGTTTCTT. Encoded protein: CASTQPPTNEKLFL.

This clonotype was counted at least ten times. The chain recombines TRBV4-1 with TRBJ1-1; 7 positions agree with TRBD1. V was clipped by 7 bases and J by 7 bases; unmatched bases: 3. The CDR3 spans 11 residues. The germline gives CDR1 MGHRA, CDR2 YSYEKL. The CDR3 DNA follows: TGCGCCAGCACCCGGACAGGTGAAGCTTTCTTT. It codes for CASTRTGEAFF.

This clonotype has more than one count but fewer than ten. The V gene is TRBV15, the J gene TRBJ2-1; TRBD1 might be the D (6 bases). V was trimmed by 1 base and J by 8 bases, leaving 15 bases between them. The CDR3 loop spans 15 amino acids. The germline gives CDR1 LNHNV, CDR2 YYDKDF (reference sequence). The DNA of the CDR3 is TGTGCCACCAGCAGAGTGGGGGCTGGGGGCGATGAGCAGTTCTTC. Translated: CATSRVGAGGDEQFF.

V is TRBV9 and J is TRBJ2-2; the match to TRBD1 covers 7 bases. Per the germline V gene, CDR1 is SGDLS and CDR2 is YYNGEE. The CDR3 is made up of 15 amino acids. V shed 4 bases, J shed 6 bases, and the junction held 9 bases outside the gene matches. The CDR3 nucleotides are TGTGCCAGCAGCCCGCGTGAGACAGGGTCCGGGGAGCTGTTTTTT. Its protein is CASSPRETGSGELFF.

At least ten counts were recorded for this clonotype. This rearrangement joins TRBV5-1 to TRBJ1-1; D call uncertain. The CDR3 loop spans 14 amino acids. V was pared by 0 bases and J by 4 bases, with 10 bases between. Germline assignment: CDR1 SGHRS and CDR2 YFSETQ. DNA of the CDR3: TGCGCCAGCAGCTTGGCAGCGGGTTCCACTGAAGCTTTCTTT. This translates into CASSLAAGSTEAFF.

The chain links TRBV5-1 to TRBJ1-1; D gene unclear. The CDR3 covers 12 residues. Germline CDR1 is SGHRS and CDR2 is YFSETQ. Trimming stripped 7 bases from V and 3 bases from J, with 10 bases between. The CDR3 DNA sequence: TGCGCCAGCGAGGGCGACCACACTGAAGCTTTCTTT. As protein: CASEGDHTEAFF.

V and J are TRBV20-1 and TRBJ1-2, with TRBD1 matching 7 bases. This CDR3 spans 12 amino acids. Per germline, CDR1 DFQATT and CDR2 SNEGSKA (reference sequence). The V segment lost 3 bases and the J segment 4 bases; nucleotides outside the gene matches: 2. The CDR3 DNA reads TGCAGTGCTAGGCAGGGGGGCTATGGCTACACCTTC. It specifies CSARQGGYGYTF.

The chain carries TRBV28 and TRBJ2-1; weak D call: TRBD1 (5 bases). The germline V gene has CDR1 MDHEN and CDR2 SYDVKM. The CDR3 covers 14 residues. Trimming removed 4 bases from V and 4 bases from J, with 11 bases in between. As DNA, the CDR3 is TGTGCCAGCAGTTCTCAGGGAACTTACAATGAGCAGTTCTTC. Encoded protein: CASSSQGTYNEQFF.

This clonotype appeared many times. The rearrangement uses TRBV5-5 and TRBJ2-7, with 12 bases fitting TRBD2. The germline gives CDR1 SGHKS, CDR2 YYEKEE (reference sequence). This CDR3 comprises 15 residues. V gave up 4 bases and J gave up 3 bases; unmatched junction bases: 5. In DNA, the CDR3 is TGTGCCAGCAGCATGACTAGCGGGAGAAGCTACGAGCAGTACTTC. It specifies CASSMTSGRSYEQYF.

This clonotype was observed a handful of times. CDR3 bases: TGTGCCAGCAGCTTGAGCGGCTACGAGCAGTACTTC. As protein: CASSLSGYEQYF. The rearrangement links TRBV11-2 to TRBJ2-7; D possibly corresponds to TRBD2 (5 bases). Trimming removed 3 bases from V and 3 bases from J, with 6 bases in between. Germline CDR1 reads SGHAT; CDR2 reads FQNNGV. This CDR3 has 12 residues.

The V call is TRBV6-1, the J call TRBJ2-3; D may be TRBD1 or TRBD2 (5 bases each). Germline CDR1 reads MNHNS; CDR2 reads SASEGT. The CDR3 is 15 residues long. With 3 bases removed from V and 0 bases from J, the gap between germline ends came to 10 bases. CDR3: CASSDLGGSTDTQYF. CDR3 DNA: TGTGCCAGCAGTGACCTTGGGGGTAGCACAGATACGCAGTATTTT.

This clonotype was found many times. The gene calls are TRBV9 and TRBJ2-7, with a tentative D call TRBD2 (6 bases). CDR1 SGDLS and CDR2 YYNGEE come from the germline V gene. The CDR3 spans 15 residues. V lost 6 bases, J lost 5 bases, and 21 bases lay in between. The CDR3 spells CASTAGRGSEDEQYF. CDR3 in DNA: TGTGCCAGCACGGCCGGCCGGGGGTCGGAGGACGAGCAGTACTTC. Filled out from reference TRBV9 and TRBJ2-7, the complete variable domain reads DSGVTQTPKHLITATGQRVTLRCSPRSGDLSVYWYQQSLDQGLQFLIQYYNGEERAKGNILERFSAQQFPDLHSELNLSSLELGDSALYFCASTAGRGSEDEQYFGPGTRLTVT.

This clonotype was seen at least ten times. The gene calls are TRBV6-2 or TRBV6-3 and TRBJ2-3; 9 bases agree with TRBD2. The V segment lost 6 bases and the J segment 9 bases; nucleotides outside the gene matches: 4. The CDR3 consists of 12 residues. CDR1 and CDR2 from the germline V gene are MNHEY and SVGEGT. For the CDR3, the DNA is TGTGCCAGCAGCCCCGGGACTAGCACGCAGTATTTT. This sequence encodes CASSPGTSTQYF.

In its sample, this clonotype was seen a few times. The junction and the germline gene differ at one end; a read error may be behind it. V gene TRBV18 combines with J gene TRBJ1-1; TRBD1 is a possible D gene (6 bases). Per the germline V gene, CDR1 is KGHSH and CDR2 is LQKENI. This CDR3 has 14 amino acids. The DNA for the CDR3 is TGTGTCAGCTCACCAAGTCAGGGGCAATCTGAAGCTTTCTTT. This translates into CVSSPSQGQSEAFF.

V and J are TRBV5-1 and TRBJ2-1; no definite D call. V lost 0 bases, J lost 4 bases, and 5 bases lay in between. The CDR3 covers 13 residues. Germline values: CDR1 SGHRS, CDR2 YFSETQ. The CDR3 region is CASSLGQYNEQFF. In DNA, the CDR3 is TGCGCCAGCAGCTTGGGTCAATACAATGAGCAGTTCTTC.

This clonotype came up many times. This sequence joins TRBV5-1 and TRBJ1-2; D is possibly TRBD1 (6 bases). CDR1 SGHRS and CDR2 YFSETQ come from the germline V gene. Between the trimmed V and J ends, which lost 1 base and 0 bases, there was a span of 13 bases. This CDR3 comprises 16 residues. The CDR3 nucleotides read TGCGCCAGCAGCTTGAACAGGGATGAGCCTAACTATGGCTACACCTTC. Its protein is CASSLNRDEPNYGYTF.

This chain joins TRBV6-1 and TRBJ1-1; D perhaps matches TRBD1 (5 bases). CDR3 length equals 14 residues. V shed 2 bases and J shed 3 bases, with 10 bases lying between them. Germline CDR1 MNHNS, CDR2 SASEGT. The CDR3: CASSEQGQDTEAFF. The CDR3 DNA is TGTGCCAGCAGTGAACAGGGTCAGGACACTGAAGCTTTCTTT.

This clonotype is a singleton in its sample. The V and J genes are TRBV30 and TRBJ2-5, with TRBD1 matching over 9 bases. Germline CDR1 reads GTSNPN; CDR2 reads SVGIG (reference sequence). J lost 2 bases, V lost 3 bases, and 7 bases had no gene match. CDR3 length: 15 residues. CDR3: CAWSTGTGRQETQYF. Here the CDR3 DNA reads TGTGCCTGGAGCACCGGGACAGGGAGGCAAGAGACCCAGTACTTC.

The V and J genes are TRBV7-9 and TRBJ1-4; D is ambiguous. In germline, CDR1 is SEHNR, CDR2 FQNEAQ (reference sequence). V gave up 2 bases and J gave up 2 bases, with 3 bases separating them. The length of the CDR3 is 13 residues. CDR3 protein: CASSLRTNEKLFF. The DNA for the CDR3 is TGTGCCAGCAGCTTACGCACTAATGAAAAACTGTTTTTT.

In this sample, this clonotype turned up many times. The V gene is TRBV5-1, the J gene TRBJ2-5, with TRBD1 identical over 7 bases. Per the germline V gene, CDR1 is SGHRS and CDR2 is YFSETQ. The CDR3 covers 13 residues. V shed 4 bases, J shed 3 bases, and the junction held 3 bases outside the gene matches. The CDR3 DNA sequence: TGCGCCAGCAGCCCAGGACAGGAAGAGACCCAGTACTTC. Its translation is CASSPGQEETQYF.

This clonotype was seen many times. The chain is built from TRBV6-1 and TRBJ1-1; no clear D. The V and J ends lost 5 bases and 11 bases respectively, with 15 bases between them. CDR1 and CDR2 (germline): MNHNS, SASEGT. The CDR3 consists of 12 residues. CDR3 nucleotide sequence: TGTGCCAGCAGTATAGGGTCGGGAAGGGCTTTCTTT. This encodes CASSIGSGRAFF.

This clonotype was observed once. One end of the junction fails to match germline, which may point to a read error. V and J are TRBV27 and TRBJ2-2; 12 bases are shared with TRBD2. Per the germline V gene, CDR1 is MNHEY and CDR2 is SMNVEV (reference sequence). CDR3 length equals 15 residues. The CDR3 nucleotides are TGTGCCGGCAGTGATGGGACTAGCGGGTGGCAGGAGCTGTTTTTT. Its translation is CAGSDGTSGWQELFF.